A single T cell receptor (beta chain) is shown here with its context. Its antigen is still unknown. Here immunoSEQ multiplex PCR was the method, and the copy in TCRdb shows in-frame clones only, minus some. The data contain tens of thousands of clones, 82% of them seen just once; the ten biggest clones take up less than 25%. This sample was taken from a study of OX40 agonist ivuxolimab in advanced cancers. On the study more broadly: Patients' therapy was ivuxolimab, an antibody that acts as an agonist of OX40 (CD134). A partial response was reached by three patients: one with hepatocellular carcinoma and two with cutaneous melanoma. Study-level results: Both CD4+ and CD8+ T cell populations in blood had undergone clonal expansion by week 6 at 0.1 to 3.0 mg/kg.

The clonotype originates from an adult with an advanced solid tumor such as melanoma, head and neck, liver or kidney cancer. The sequencing here drew on CD4+ or CD8+ T cells sorted from blood, taken in a trial of the OX40 agonist ivuxolimab.

CDR3 sequence reads: CASSLSGRPYNEQFF. CDR3 nucleotides: TGTGCCAGCAGCCTTAGCGGGAGACCCTACAATGAGCAGTTCTTC. The V gene is TRBV7-2, the J gene TRBJ2-1; 9 bases are a match to TRBD2. Per germline, CDR1 SGHTA and CDR2 FQGNSA. This CDR3 region has 15 residues. J gave up 2 bases and V 5 bases, and 4 bases lay outside the gene matches.